These 20 T cell receptor beta chains were sequenced from one sample in a study of shared clonotypes between healthy human individuals. The protocol was immunoSEQ multiplex PCR, while the TCRdb copy is restricted to in-frame clones and leaves out a portion. Counted here are a few million clones, less than 95% occurring once; the ten biggest clones make up approximately 0.4%. Sequenced sample: naive CD4+ T cells from PBMCs. The subset: CD45RA+ positively selected. These TCRs come from a man between 18 and 35 years old in good health. Some clones in this sample may be carry-over from other donors' samples.

J is TRBJ2-7 and V is TRBV5-8, with 11 bases identical to TRBD1. The CDR3 is 16 amino acids. The germline gives CDR1 SGHTS, CDR2 YDEGEE. Trimming took 0 bases from V and 3 from J; bases not matched to a gene: 5. The CDR3 nucleotides read TGTGCCAGCAGCTTGGCGGTGGGGACAGGGGGCTACGAGCAGTACTTC. Translated: CASSLAVGTGGYEQYF.

J is TRBJ1-2 and V is TRBV28; maybe TRBD1 (6 bases). From germline, CDR1 is MDHEN and CDR2 SYDVKM. Trimming cost V 5 bases and J 5 bases, with 21 bases left between them. The CDR3 loop spans 16 amino acids. The CDR3 nucleotides are TGTGCCAGCAGTACTCCAGGGGCCCTACCGCCTTATGGCTACACCTTC. It is translated as CASSTPGALPPYGYTF.

The rearrangement uses TRBV30 and TRBJ1-5, with D perhaps matching TRBD1 (5 bases). Trimming stripped 0 bases from V and 4 bases from J, with 10 bases between. CDR1 is GTSNPN and CDR2 is SVGIG in the germline V gene (reference sequence). There are 14 residues in the CDR3. This CDR3 reads CAWSVSRVNQPQHF. For the CDR3, the DNA is TGTGCCTGGAGTGTAAGCAGGGTTAATCAGCCCCAGCATTTT.

V and J are TRBV28 and TRBJ2-7; tentatively, D is TRBD2 (6 bases). Trimming shortened V by 5 bases and J by 3 bases, and 14 bases separated the two germline ends. This CDR3 region has 14 residues. Germline CDR1 is MDHEN and CDR2 is SYDVKM. The CDR3 DNA is TGTGCCAGCAGTATGGGGGGACCAAGCTACGAGCAGTACTTC. It translates to CASSMGGPSYEQYF.

CDR3: CASSLSPTSLQYF. In nucleotides, the CDR3 is TGTGCCAGCAGCTTATCCCCGACTAGTCTACAGTATTTT. The chain uses TRBV11-2 and TRBJ2-3; TRBD2 is a possible D gene (6 bases). Germline lookup yields CDR1 SGHAT and CDR2 FQNNGV. Between the trimmed V and J ends, which lost 2 bases and 12 bases, there was a span of 15 bases. The CDR3 sequence is 13 residues long.

This chain links TRBV7-7 with TRBJ1-1, with D hard to call. The CDR3 runs 11 residues. V lost 6 bases, J lost 7 bases, and 9 bases lay in between. Per the germline V gene, CDR1 is SSHAT and CDR2 is FNYEAQ (reference sequence). CDR3 bases: TGTGCCAGCAGAGGGCCGGTTGAAGCTTTCTTT. Protein sequence: CASRGPVEAFF.

The chain combines TRBV11-3 with TRBJ2-2, with D possibly matching TRBD2 (6 bases). The germline V gene encodes CDR1 SGHNT and CDR2 YENEEA. This CDR3 region has 14 residues. The V end lost 4 bases, the J end lost 7 bases, and 13 bases lay between the germline ends. CDR3 DNA sequence: TGTGCCAGCAGCTCGGGAGTTCAGGGCGGGGAGCTGTTTTTT. Encoded protein: CASSSGVQGGELFF.

The chain couples TRBV5-1 to TRBJ1-1; no firm D call. CDR1 is SGHRS, CDR2 YFSETQ, per germline. The CDR3 spans 14 residues. The V gene lost 1 base and the J gene lost 1 base, with 8 bases spanning the gap. The CDR3 sequence is CASSLWQTNTEAFF. In DNA form, the CDR3 reads TGCGCCAGCAGCTTGTGGCAGACGAACACTGAAGCTTTCTTT.

With regard to this clone: This specimen includes other DNA sequences encoding the same CDR3. This sequence joins TRBV6-1 and TRBJ2-6; 7 bases are a match to TRBD1. From germline, CDR1 is MNHNS and CDR2 SASEGT. This CDR3 contains 15 residues. J lost 2 bases, V lost 4 bases, and 2 bases had no gene match. CDR3: CASSVRGPGANVLTF. The CDR3 DNA is TGTGCCAGCAGTGTTAGGGGGCCTGGGGCCAACGTCCTGACTTTC.

The rearrangement joins TRBV19 to TRBJ1-1, with D perhaps matching TRBD1 (5 bases). The ends were cut back, 9 bases at V and 4 bases at J, with 15 bases in the middle. Germline V gene lookup returns CDR1 LNHDA and CDR2 SQIVND (reference sequence). The CDR3 is 13 residues long. As DNA, the CDR3 is TGTGCCAGCCTCTTTCCAGGGCGCACTGAAGCTTTCTTT. Translating it yields CASLFPGRTEAFF.

The chain uses TRBV4-1 and TRBJ2-5, with a possible D match to TRBD1 (5 bases). Germline V lookup: CDR1 MGHRA, CDR2 YSYEKL. The CDR3 runs to 12 residues. Between the trimmed V and J ends, which lost 5 bases and 11 bases, there was a span of 15 bases. The CDR3 loop is CASSFDSHKQYF. The CDR3 nucleotides are TGCGCCAGCAGCTTTGACAGTCACAAGCAGTACTTC.

The rearrangement uses TRBV30 and TRBJ2-2, with D perhaps TRBD1 or TRBD2 (5 bases each). This CDR3 region has 15 residues. The V gene lost 1 base and the J gene lost 1 base, with 10 bases spanning the gap. Germline V lookup: CDR1 GTSNPN, CDR2 SVGIG (reference sequence). This CDR3 reads CAWSGGPQNTGELFF. CDR3 coding DNA: TGTGCCTGGAGTGGGGGACCGCAGAACACCGGGGAGCTGTTTTTT.

The chain joins TRBV18 to TRBJ2-5, with D possibly TRBD2 on 7 matching bases. The CDR3 is made up of 14 amino acids. The germline V gene has CDR1 KGHSH and CDR2 LQKENI. Trimming took 3 bases from V and 5 from J, leaving 13 bases between them. CDR3 in amino acids: CASSPSGGWETQYF. CDR3 DNA sequence: TGTGCCAGCTCACCCTCGGGGGGCTGGGAGACCCAGTACTTC. Complete variable domain (other parts from reference TRBV18 and TRBJ2-5): NAGVMQNPRHLVRRRGQEARLRCSPMKGHSHVYWYRQLPEEGLKFMVYLQKENIIDESGMPKERFSAEFPKEGPSILRIQQVVRGDSAAYFCASSPSGGWETQYFGPGTRLLVL.

The rearrangement links TRBV5-1 to TRBJ2-7, with no clear D. V lost 1 base and J 4 bases, leaving 9 bases between the germline ends. Germline CDR1 reads SGHRS; CDR2 reads YFSETQ. CDR3 size: 13 residues. CDR3 nucleotides: TGCGCCAGCAGCTTGTTCTTGGGGTACGAGCAGTACTTC. Residues: CASSLFLGYEQYF.

This clone was picked up one time. The chain links TRBV7-2 to TRBJ2-7, with no clear D. The germline V gene encodes CDR1 SGHTA and CDR2 FQGNSA. Trimming removed 2 bases at V and 0 bases at J, with 14 bases between. The CDR3 loop spans 16 amino acids. The CDR3 sequence is CASSLFSGDVSYEQYF. The CDR3 region has the DNA TGTGCCAGCAGCTTATTTTCAGGCGACGTCTCCTACGAGCAGTACTTC.

This rearrangement joins TRBV2 to TRBJ1-1, with 7 bases aligning to TRBD1. Trimming removed 7 bases from V and 0 bases from J; junction bases left unmatched: 8. The CDR3 has 15 residues. Germline V gene lookup returns CDR1 SNHLY and CDR2 FYNNEI. The CDR3 sequence is CASTPPGTVNTEAFF. CDR3 DNA: TGTGCCAGCACCCCCCCCGGGACAGTGAACACTGAAGCTTTCTTT.

This clone has a handful of counts. One junction end disagrees with the germline gene, perhaps due to a read error. The rearrangement joins TRBV11-2 to TRBJ1-1; the D is unclear. The CDR3 totals 13 residues. Germline V gives CDR1 SGHAT, CDR2 FQNNGV. The CDR3 DNA is TGTGCCAGCACCTTATCCATGAACACTGAAGCTTTCTTT. It specifies CASTLSMNTEAFF.

This chain uses TRBV28 with TRBJ2-5, with 14 positions matching TRBD2. Germline values: CDR1 MDHEN, CDR2 SYDVKM. The CDR3 extends over 18 amino acids. V lost 6 bases to trimming and J lost 5 bases; unmatched junction nucleotides: 14. CDR3 protein: CASSRQRLAGGRGETQYF. CDR3 nucleotide sequence: TGTGCCAGCAGCCGTCAGCGACTAGCGGGAGGGCGGGGGGAGACCCAGTACTTC.

This clone was detected only once. This sequence joins TRBV18 and TRBJ1-1; TRBD1 might be the D (5 bases). Germline V gene lookup returns CDR1 KGHSH and CDR2 LQKENI. The CDR3 contains 16 residues. V dropped 4 bases and J dropped 2 bases, with 17 bases sitting between them. CDR3: CASSQRDPFQNTEAFF. The CDR3 DNA is TGTGCCAGCTCACAACGGGACCCGTTTCAAAACACTGAAGCTTTCTTT.

The chain combines TRBV6-6 with TRBJ2-3, with 7 bases identical to TRBD1. The V gene's germline CDR1 is MNHNY and CDR2 SVGAGI (reference sequence). CDR3 length: 14 residues. V lost 7 bases to trimming and J lost 6 bases; unmatched junction nucleotides: 10. For the CDR3, the DNA is TGTGCCAGCACCGCAAATCTAGGGGGCGATACGCAGTATTTT. Translating it yields CASTANLGGDTQYF.